This T cell receptor beta chain was found in a study of T cell repertoires in cytomegalovirus infection (dated by TCRdb to 2018 to 2020). At the level of the whole study: Alongside well-studied HLA-B-restricted epitopes, the peptide stimulations were aimed at recently identified HLA-C-restricted CMV epitopes, whose presentation resists viral immunomodulation. Because public TCR beta signatures pointed to carriage of CMV infection together with the matching HLA type, the HLA type of each donor mattered for the analysis.

A remark on this clonotype: Its specific antigen is unknown. No clone much larger than this one lies a single base away; base qualities are absent.

The investigation overall reported the following: The ex vivo response was dominated by HLA-C-restricted CMV-specific TCR beta clonotypes, which also provided the single most frequent clonotype in two of eight donors. In both this cohort and an independent cohort of 352 donors, the cumulative frequency of public TCR beta family members distinguished carriers of CMV infection plus the relevant HLA type.

Sequencer: Illumina HiSeq 1500. TCRdb reprocessed the public reads (quality trimming at Q25 with fastp, clone calling with MiXCR) and kept in-frame beta chains. Every entry covers one CDR3 protein and lists the most common genes and DNA from its rows. Recorded for this sample are about 570,000 distinct CDR3 sequences; about 40% of them occurred a single time. In total, the top ten clones hold 40% to 60% of the sample. The treatment or condition label, as the study defines it: in vitro stimulation with specific CMV peptide epitopes to enrich CMV-specific T cells. As encoded in the germline V gene, CDR1 is SGHVS while CDR2 is FQNEAQ. Between the V and J ends, shortened by 5 bases and 5 bases respectively, the junction contains 10 bases. There are 13 amino acids in the CDR3, from cysteine to phenylalanine inclusive. Only CDR3 DNA remains: 39 bases, in frame from the first base.

Sequenced material: cultured PBMCs, taken from culture after CMV antigen stimulation. Recombination joined TRBV7-8 with TRBJ2-1, and possibly TRBD2, on 5 matching bases. The sequence derives from a human donor in good health (CMV status not recorded). Some clones in this sample may be carry-over from other donors' samples. CDR3 sequence: CASSVTRDNEQFF. DNA sequence: TGTGCCAGCAGCGTCACTAGGGACAATGAGCAGTTCTTC. This CDR3, with the reference TRBV7-8 and TRBJ2-1 proteins standing in past its ends, gives the full variable domain GAGVSQSPRYKVAKRGQDVALRCDPISGHVSLFWYQQALGQGPEFLTYFQNEAQLDKSGLPSDRFFAERPEGSVSTLKIQRTQQEDSAVYLCASSVTRDNEQFFGPGTRLTVL.